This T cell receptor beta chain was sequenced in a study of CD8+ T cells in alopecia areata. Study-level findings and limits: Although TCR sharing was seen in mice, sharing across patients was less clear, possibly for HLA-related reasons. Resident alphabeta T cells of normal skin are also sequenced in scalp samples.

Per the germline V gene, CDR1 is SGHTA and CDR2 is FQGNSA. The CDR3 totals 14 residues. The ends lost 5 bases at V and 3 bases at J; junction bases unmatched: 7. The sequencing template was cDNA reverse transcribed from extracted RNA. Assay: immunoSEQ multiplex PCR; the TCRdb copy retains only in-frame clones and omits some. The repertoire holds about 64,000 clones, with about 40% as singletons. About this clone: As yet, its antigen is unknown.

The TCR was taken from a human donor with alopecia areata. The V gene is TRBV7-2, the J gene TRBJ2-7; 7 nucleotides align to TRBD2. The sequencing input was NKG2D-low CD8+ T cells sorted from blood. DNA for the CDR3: TGTGCCAGCAGCCCCGGGGGGAGCGGCTACGAGCAGTACTTC. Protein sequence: CASSPGGSGYEQYF.